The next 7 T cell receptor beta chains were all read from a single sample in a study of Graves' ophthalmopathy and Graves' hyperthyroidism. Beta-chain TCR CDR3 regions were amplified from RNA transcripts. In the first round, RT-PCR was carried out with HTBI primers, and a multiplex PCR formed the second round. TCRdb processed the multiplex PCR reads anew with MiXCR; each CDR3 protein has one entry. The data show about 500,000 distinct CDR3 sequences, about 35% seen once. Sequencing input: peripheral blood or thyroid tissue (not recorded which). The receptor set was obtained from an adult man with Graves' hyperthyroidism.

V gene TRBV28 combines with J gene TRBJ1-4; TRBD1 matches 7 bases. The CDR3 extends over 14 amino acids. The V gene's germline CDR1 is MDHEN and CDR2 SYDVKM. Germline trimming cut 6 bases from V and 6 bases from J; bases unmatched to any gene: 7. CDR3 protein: CASSPTGEDEKLFF. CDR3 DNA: TGTGCCAGCAGCCCAACAGGGGAGGATGAAAAACTGTTTTTT.

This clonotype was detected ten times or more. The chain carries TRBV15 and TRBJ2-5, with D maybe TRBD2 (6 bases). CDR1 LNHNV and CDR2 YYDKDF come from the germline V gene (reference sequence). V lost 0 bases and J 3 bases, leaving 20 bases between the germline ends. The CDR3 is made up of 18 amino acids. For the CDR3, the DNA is TGTGCCACCAGCAGAGAAGGAGGGGCGGGACCCGTAAAAGAGACCCAGTACTTC. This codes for CATSREGGAGPVKETQYF.

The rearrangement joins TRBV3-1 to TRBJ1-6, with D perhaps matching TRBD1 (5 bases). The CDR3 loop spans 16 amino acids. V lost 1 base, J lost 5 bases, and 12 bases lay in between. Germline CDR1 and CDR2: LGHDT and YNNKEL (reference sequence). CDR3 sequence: CASSQGSQGNNSPLHF. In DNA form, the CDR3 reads TGTGCCAGCAGCCAAGGATCTCAGGGAAATAATTCACCCCTCCACTTT.

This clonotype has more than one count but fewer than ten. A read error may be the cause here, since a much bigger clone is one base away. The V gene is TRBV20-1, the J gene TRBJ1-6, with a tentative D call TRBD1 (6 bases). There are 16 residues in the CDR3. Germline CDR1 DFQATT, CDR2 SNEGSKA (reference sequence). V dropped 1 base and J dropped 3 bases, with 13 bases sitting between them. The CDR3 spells CSARGGGTYYNSPLHF. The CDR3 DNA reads TGCAGTGCTAGAGGAGGGGGGACCTACTATAATTCACCCCTCCACTTT.

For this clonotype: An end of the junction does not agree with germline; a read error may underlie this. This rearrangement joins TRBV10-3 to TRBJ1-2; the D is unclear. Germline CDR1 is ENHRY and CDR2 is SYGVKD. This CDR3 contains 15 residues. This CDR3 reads CASSYASGQNYGYTF. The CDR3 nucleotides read TGTGCCAGCAGTTACGCTTCGGGCCAGAACTATGGCTACACCTTC.

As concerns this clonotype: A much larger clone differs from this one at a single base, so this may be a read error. CDR3 in amino acids: CASSTTGGNTGELFF. The CDR3 DNA reads as TGTGCCAGCAGCACGACAGGGGGGAACACCGGGGAGCTGTTTTTT. This rearrangement joins TRBV7-8 to TRBJ2-2; the match to TRBD1 covers 9 bases. The CDR3 is 15 residues long. CDR1 SGHVS and CDR2 FQNEAQ come from the germline V gene. Trimming cost V 5 bases and J 1 base; bases outside gene matches: 2. Together with reference TRBV7-8 and TRBJ2-2, the CDR3 gives the full variable domain: GAGVSQSPRYKVAKRGQDVALRCDPISGHVSLFWYQQALGQGPEFLTYFQNEAQLDKSGLPSDRFFAERPEGSVSTLKIQRTQQEDSAVYLCASSTTGGNTGELFFGEGSRLTVL.

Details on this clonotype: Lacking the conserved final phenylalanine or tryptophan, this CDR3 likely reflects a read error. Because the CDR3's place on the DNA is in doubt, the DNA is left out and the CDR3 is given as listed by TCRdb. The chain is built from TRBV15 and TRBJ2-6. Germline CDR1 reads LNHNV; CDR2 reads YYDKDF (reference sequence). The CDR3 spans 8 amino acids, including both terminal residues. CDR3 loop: CATSSGTS.